What follows is one T cell receptor (beta chain) and its context. These data originate in a study of blood T cell repertoires in COVID-19. Whole-study context: Nucleic acid was either cDNA or gDNA, and it came from T cells, B-cell-depleted T cells, or PBMCs.

The CDR3 is made up of 15 amino acids. Germline V gene data show CDR1 as KGHDR and CDR2 as SFDVKD. The ends lost 5 bases at V and 10 bases at J; junction bases unmatched: 9. Study processing details: Using reference gene primer amplification, nucleated cell counts were estimated. Sequencing used immunoSEQ multiplex PCR; TCRdb keeps in-frame clones, though not all of them. V, J and clone size were drawn from that table, and D and trimming were deduced from the DNA. The repertoire has under 350,000 clones, approximately 90% of them found once; the top ten carry about 4.6%. What was sequenced was peripheral blood. The V gene is TRBV24-1, the J gene TRBJ2-1; 11 positions match TRBD1. The TCR sequence derives from a man aged 35 to 55 with acute or convalescent COVID-19. The CDR3 loop reads CATSGPDRGRMEQFF. The CDR3 DNA is TGTGCCACCAGTGGCCCGGACAGGGGGCGGATGGAGCAGTTCTTC.